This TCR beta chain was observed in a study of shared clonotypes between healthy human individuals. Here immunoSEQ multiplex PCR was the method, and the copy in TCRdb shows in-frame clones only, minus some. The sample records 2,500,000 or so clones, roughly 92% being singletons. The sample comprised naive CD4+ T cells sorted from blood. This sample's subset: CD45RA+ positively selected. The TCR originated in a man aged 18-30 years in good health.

The CDR3 coding sequence is TGCGCCAGCAGCTACCGACTAGGGGACAATGAGCAGTTCTTC. It specifies CASSYRLGDNEQFF. This chain uses TRBV5-1 with TRBJ2-1; tentatively, D is TRBD2 (6 bases). V was cut by 3 bases and J by 5 bases, with 12 bases left in between. The CDR3 is 14 amino acids. CDR1 is SGHRS, CDR2 YFSETQ, per germline.